A selection of T cell receptor beta chains follows, all from one sample in a study of beta chain features in type 1 diabetes. Profiling relied on immunoSEQ multiplex PCR, and the TCRdb table lists in-frame clones only, not all of them. The table has some 26,000 clones, under 70% seen once. Sequences were obtained from stem cell memory CD4+ T cells from blood. Receptors originate from a middle-aged woman with type 1 diabetes. The CDR3 runs from the conserved cysteine through the conserved F or W. D genes are given only for firm matches. Size tells how often a clone was seen (once, few, many) or the class of an expanded clone, and some rows leave it out.

V,D,size,J,DNA,CDR3
TRBV7-9,TRBD1,-,TRBJ2-5,TGTGCCAGCAGCTTATTGAGGACAGGGGAGACCCAGTACTTC,CASSLLRTGETQYF
TRBV7-2,-,few,TRBJ2-7,TGTGCCAGCAGCTTAGGGGCTCTCTCCTACGAGCAGTACTTC,CASSLGALSYEQYF
TRBV28,-,-,TRBJ1-1,TGTGCCAGCTCTGAGGATCGGACAGACACTGAAGCTTTCTTT,CASSEDRTDTEAFF
TRBV19,-,-,TRBJ2-2,TGTGCCAGTAGTATAGGGGCAGGGCTCGCGAACACCGGGGAGCTGTTTTTT,CASSIGAGLANTGELFF
TRBV9,-,-,TRBJ1-2,TGTGCCAGCAGCGTTAGACAGTCTAGCTATGGCTACACCTTC,CASSVRQSSYGYTF
TRBV6-6,TRBD2,few,TRBJ2-7,TGTGCCAGCAGCCCCGGGCTAGCGGGCACCTACGAGCAGTACTTC,CASSPGLAGTYEQYF
TRBV7-9,TRBD1,-,TRBJ1-2,TGTGCCAGCAGCCTTGGAGGGGGCCGTACTTATGGCTACACCTTC,CASSLGGGRTYGYTF
TRBV7-8,TRBD1,-,TRBJ1-2,TGTGCCAGCAGCTTGGATCAGGGGGCCTATGGCTACACCTTC,CASSLDQGAYGYTF
TRBV19,-,-,TRBJ1-2,TGTGCCAGTAGTCTTCGTGGCGAGACAGGCTATGGCTACACCTTC,CASSLRGETGYGYTF
TRBV6-1,TRBD1,-,TRBJ2-1,TGTGCCAGCAGTGACGACAGGGGGACCTACAATGAGCAGTTCTTC,CASSDDRGTYNEQFF
TRBV28,TRBD1,-,TRBJ1-5,TGTGCCAGCAGTTTTTTTGCCTCGGGACAGGGGGGGGATCAGCCCCAGCATTTT,CASSFFASGQGGDQPQHF
TRBV6-5,TRBD1,-,TRBJ1-1,TGTGCCAGCACCGACAGGGGAACTGAAGCTTTCTTT,CASTDRGTEAFF
TRBV4-2,-,few,TRBJ2-7,TGTGCCAGCAGCCAAGAGATCAGGACAAGGTTTGGGGAGCAGTACTTC,CASSQEIRTRFGEQYF
TRBV6-1,TRBD2,-,TRBJ2-1,TGTGCCAGCCACTATACTAGCGGGAGTTTTAATGAGCAGTTCTTC,CASHYTSGSFNEQFF
TRBV2,TRBD2,-,TRBJ2-5,TGTGCCAGCAAAGAGAGGACGGGGGGGCAAGAGACCCAGTACTTC,CASKERTGGQETQYF
TRBV18,TRBD1,-,TRBJ1-5,TGTGCCAGCTCAAGGGACAGATATCAGCCCCAGCATTTT,CASSRDRYQPQHF
TRBV5-1,TRBD1,-,TRBJ1-3,TGCGCCAGCAGCCGCGAGACAGGGGGCTCTGGAAACACCATATATTTT,CASSRETGGSGNTIYF
TRBV5-1,-,-,TRBJ1-5,TGCGCCAGCAGCTTGAACGGGGGTAGGAATAGGCCCCAGCATTTT,CASSLNGGRNRPQHF
TRBV5-6,-,-,TRBJ2-7,TGTGCCAGCAGCTTGGGGCGGAAATTCTACGAGCAGTACTTC,CASSLGRKFYEQYF
TRBV6-5,-,once,TRBJ2-2,TGTGCCAGCAGTTACTTCGAGGGGAACACCGGGGAGCTGTTTTTT,CASSYFEGNTGELFF
TRBV7-2,TRBD2,-,TRBJ2-1,TGTGCCAGCAGCTTATTAGCGGGACTCTACAATGAGCAGTTCTTC,CASSLLAGLYNEQFF
TRBV7-2,-,-,TRBJ1-2,TGTGCCAGCAGCGATTATGAGGGACTCTATGGCTACACCTTC,CASSDYEGLYGYTF
TRBV6-5,-,-,TRBJ2-7,TGTGCCATCAGCCTCGACAGGAGCGAGCAGTACTTC,CAISLDRSEQYF
TRBV28,-,-,TRBJ1-2,TGTGCCAGCACCCTAGGACTTATCTCCTGGGGCTACACCTTC,CASTLGLISWGYTF
TRBV7-2,TRBD1,-,TRBJ2-7,TGCGCCAGCAGCCAAGAAAGGGACAGGGTTTCCTACGAGCAGTACTTC,CASSQERDRVSYEQYF
TRBV7-3,TRBD2,-,TRBJ2-4,TGTGCCAGCAGCTTTCCCGGGGGGGCCAAAAACATTCAGTACTTC,CASSFPGGAKNIQYF
TRBV5-6,TRBD1,-,TRBJ1-5,TGTGCCAGCAGCGATGAAAGGGACAGAAAAAATCAGCCCCAGCATTTT,CASSDERDRKNQPQHF
TRBV18,TRBD1,-,TRBJ1-1,TGTGCCAGCTCTTCCGGACAGGCCCTTGACACTGAAGCTTTCTTT,CASSSGQALDTEAFF
TRBV5-1,-,-,TRBJ1-2,TGCGCCAGCAGCTTGGGACGGGACTATGGCTACACCTTC,CASSLGRDYGYTF
TRBV18,-,-,TRBJ1-1,TGTGCCAGCTCCCCCTCATTTGAAGTCGGCACTGAAGCTTTCTTT,CASSPSFEVGTEAFF
TRBV7-2,-,few,TRBJ2-1,TGTGCCAGCACCCATTGGACAAGACTAGTCGATGAGCAGTTCTTC,CASTHWTRLVDEQFF
TRBV6-6,TRBD2,once,TRBJ2-7,TGTGCCAGCCTACGGGGAGGGACCTCCGAGCAGTACTTC,CASLRGGTSEQYF
TRBV5-6,-,-,TRBJ2-5,TGTGCCAGCAGCTTGAGTAGGGGCGGCGAGACCCAGTACTTC,CASSLSRGGETQYF
TRBV7-2,-,-,TRBJ2-1,TGTGCCAGCAGCTTAGATGGCGGACTGTTCTTC,CASSLDGGLFF
TRBV5-5,-,few,TRBJ1-5,TGTGCCAGCAGCTTGCACCCGGGAGGCGGTCAGCCCCAGCATTTT,CASSLHPGGGQPQHF
TRBV5-6,-,-,TRBJ2-7,TGTGCCAGCAGCCCCGTTGACAGAGCCTACGAGCAGTACTTC,CASSPVDRAYEQYF
TRBV11-2,TRBD1,once,TRBJ1-1,TGTGCCAGCAGCCTGGGACAGGGCCAAGGGGACACTGAAGCTTTCTTT,CASSLGQGQGDTEAFF
TRBV29-1,-,-,TRBJ1-5,TGCAGCGTTAAACAGGGAGGGACCGATCAGCCCCAGCATTTT,CSVKQGGTDQPQHF
TRBV7-2,TRBD1,-,TRBJ1-1,TGTGCCAGCAGCCCGACAGGGGGTCGTGCCGAAGCTTTCTTT,CASSPTGGRAEAFF
TRBV6-5,TRBD1,once,TRBJ2-3,TGTGCCAGCAGTTTTAGGACAGGGAAAGATACGCAGTATTTT,CASSFRTGKDTQYF
TRBV7-3,-,-,TRBJ1-1,TGTGCCAGCAGCTTGGGCCCCTCTGTCCCGGGGGGCACTGAAGCTTTCTTT,CASSLGPSVPGGTEAFF
TRBV6-6,-,-,TRBJ1-1,TGTGCCAGCAGTTACGATTGGCAGGAGAACACTGAAGCTTTCTTT,CASSYDWQENTEAFF